This T cell receptor (beta chain) was recorded in a study of blood T cell repertoires in COVID-19. Germline CDR1 is SGHVS and CDR2 is FNYEAQ. The V gene lost 0 bases and the J gene lost 2 bases, with 12 bases spanning the gap. The CDR3 has 16 residues. Measured with immunoSEQ multiplex PCR; TCRdb has only the in-frame clones, and not every one. The repertoire holds 130,000 to 150,000 clones, around 85% seen once, with more than 5% in the top ten. V usage is TRBV7-6 and J usage is TRBJ2-3; D uncertain. The specimen was PBMCs or T cells enriched from blood (not recorded which). The receptor was derived from a woman in her 40s who had recovered from COVID-19. This chain's CDR3 is CASSLAPGGATDTQYF. The CDR3 DNA sequence: TGTGCCAGCAGCTTAGCCCCTGGTGGAGCCACAGATACGCAGTATTTT.